Listed below are T cell receptor beta chains from one sample, sequenced in a study of shared clonotypes between healthy human individuals. The repertoire was sequenced with immunoSEQ multiplex PCR; TCRdb's copy has only in-frame clones and lacks some. Here the sample spans around 1.1 million clones, approximately 78% being singletons. Source material: memory CD4+ T cells from PBMCs. All receptors come from a man between 18 and 29 years old in good health. Some clones in this sample may be carry-over from other donors' samples. Both conserved end residues are part of each CDR3. Fields, in order: CDR3 length, V gene, CDR3 protein.

>14|TRBV6-5
CASSLLGQTEKLFF
>14|TRBV11-2
CASSLNFREHEQYF
>13|TRBV12-5
CASGSRLAEEQFF
>14|TRBV6-1
CASRGQGARQPQHF
>14|TRBV28
CASTSSRVVNEQFF
>15|TRBV6-5
CASRSTSGGTDTQYF
>15|TRBV6-1
CASSERLAVYNEQFF
>15|TRBV28
CASSRTSGTVYEQYF
>16|TRBV11-3
CASSLGLAGSKETQYF
>15|TRBV10-1
CASSESGTTLNEQYF
>16|TRBV7-9
CASSSGTSGNTGELFF
>14|TRBV7-2
CASSYQRQDPKLFF
>13|TRBV4-2
CASSQVLQGGYTF
>14|TRBV7-6
CASSLSIVGGEQYF
>18|TRBV5-1
CASSLSASGRVGQETQYF
>14|TRBV10-1
CASSVGGSKTEAFF